This TCR beta chain was captured in a study of blood T cells in healthy people across ages. Study summary: In model experiments, template switching was able to capture about one barcoded beta molecule for every two T cells that were present.

The second PCR ran roughly 7 to 11 cycles with a sample-barcoded 5' primer and J-beta primers. Unique molecular identifiers of 12 random nucleotides labeled each cDNA. In TCRdb, the 5' RACE reads were re-called with MiXCR into one record per CDR3 protein. The repertoire holds about 570,000 distinct CDR3 sequences, roughly 28% seen once, with around a sixth in the top ten. V was pared by 9 bases and J by 3 bases, with 17 bases between. Per germline, CDR1 LNHDA and CDR2 SQIVND (reference sequence). The CDR3 is 15 amino acids. Source material: blood. This chain uses TRBV19 with TRBJ1-4; maybe TRBD1 (5 bases). The receptor's source is a woman between 65 and 79 years old in good health. The CDR3 here is CASSTRDSANEKLFF. The CDR3 DNA follows: TGTGCCAGCTCCACCCGGGACTCGGCTAATGAAAAACTGTTTTTT.